Sequencing of this TCR beta chain was carried out in a study of shared clonotypes between healthy human individuals. Libraries were prepared by immunoSEQ multiplex PCR; TCRdb keeps only in-frame clonotypes and omits some of them. This sample has over a million clones, with 65% to 75% found just once. This receptor was obtained from a man aged 18 to 30 in good health. Sequenced: memory CD4+ T cells sorted from blood. Noted subset: CD45RA-negative fraction.

CDR3 nucleotides: TGTGCCAGCACCATCAGGGACGACGAGCAGTACTTC. It translates to CASTIRDDEQYF. The V and J genes are TRBV21-1 and TRBJ2-7. TRBV21-1 is noted as a pseudogene. This CDR3 has 12 residues.